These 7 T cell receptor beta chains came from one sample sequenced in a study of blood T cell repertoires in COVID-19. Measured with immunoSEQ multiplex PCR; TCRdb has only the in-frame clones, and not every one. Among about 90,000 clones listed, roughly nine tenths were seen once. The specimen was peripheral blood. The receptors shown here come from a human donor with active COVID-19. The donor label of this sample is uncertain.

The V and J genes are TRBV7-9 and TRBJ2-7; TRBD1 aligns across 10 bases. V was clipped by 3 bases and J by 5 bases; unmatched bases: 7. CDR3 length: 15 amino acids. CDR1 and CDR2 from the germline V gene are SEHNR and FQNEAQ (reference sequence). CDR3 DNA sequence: TGTGCCAGCAGCTTCCCGGGACAGGGGTATGACGAGCAGTACTTC. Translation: CASSFPGQGYDEQYF.

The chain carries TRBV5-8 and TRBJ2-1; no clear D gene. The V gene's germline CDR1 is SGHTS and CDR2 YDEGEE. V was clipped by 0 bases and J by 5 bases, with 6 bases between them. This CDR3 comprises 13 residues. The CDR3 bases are TGTGCCAGCAGCTTGGACAGTAACAATGAGCAGTTCTTC. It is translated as CASSLDSNNEQFF.

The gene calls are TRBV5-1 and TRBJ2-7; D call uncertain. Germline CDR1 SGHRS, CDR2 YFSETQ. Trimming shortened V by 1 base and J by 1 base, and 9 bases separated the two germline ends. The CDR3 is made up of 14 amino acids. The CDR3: CASSLSSGSYEQYF. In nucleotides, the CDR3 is TGCGCCAGCAGCTTGAGTTCAGGATCCTACGAGCAGTACTTC.

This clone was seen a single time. This CDR3 is CATSDWPGGNEQFF. The CDR3, as DNA: TGTGCCACCAGTGATTGGCCAGGGGGAAATGAGCAGTTCTTC. The rearrangement links TRBV24-1 to TRBJ2-1, with 7 nucleotides matching TRBD1. The CDR3 spans 14 residues. V dropped 2 bases and J dropped 7; count of bases not matched to a gene: 4. In germline, CDR1 is KGHDR, CDR2 SFDVKD.

CDR3 DNA: TGTGCCAGCAGGGTAGGGGCGAACACCGGGGAGCTGTTTTTT. Translation gives CASRVGANTGELFF. The chain has TRBV5-6 and TRBJ2-2, with D maybe TRBD1 (5 bases). V gave up 5 bases and J gave up 0 bases, with 8 bases separating them. The CDR3 consists of 14 residues. Per the germline V gene, CDR1 is SGHDT and CDR2 is YYEEEE.

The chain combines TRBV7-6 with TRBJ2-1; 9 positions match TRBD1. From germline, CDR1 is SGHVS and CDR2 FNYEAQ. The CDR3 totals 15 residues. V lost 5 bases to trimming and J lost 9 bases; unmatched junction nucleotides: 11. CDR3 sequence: CASSVTGGVGIEQFF. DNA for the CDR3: TGTGCCAGCAGCGTCACAGGGGGCGTCGGAATTGAGCAGTTCTTC.

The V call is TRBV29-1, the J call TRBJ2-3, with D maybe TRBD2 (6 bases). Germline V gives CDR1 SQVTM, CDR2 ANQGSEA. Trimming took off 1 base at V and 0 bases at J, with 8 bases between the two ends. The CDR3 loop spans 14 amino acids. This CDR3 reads CSVEGRGSTDTQYF. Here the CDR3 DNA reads TGCAGCGTTGAAGGACGGGGGAGCACAGATACGCAGTATTTT.